This passage covers 16 T cell receptor beta chains from one sample sequenced in a study of shared clonotypes between healthy human individuals. Terminally differentiated effector memory CD45RA+ cells were excluded by CCR7 positive selection of CD45RO-negative cells. Sequencing was performed with immunoSEQ multiplex PCR; in TCRdb, only in-frame clones are kept and a portion is missing. Found here are about 870,000 clones, nearly 95% of them singletons; the top ten hold less than 25%. The sequencing sample was made of naive CD8+ T cells sorted from blood. Receptors originate from a man aged 25-45 years in good health.

V and J are TRBV11-2 and TRBJ1-4, with D hard to call. The V gene lost 1 base and the J gene lost 7 bases, with 7 bases spanning the gap. Germline CDR1 SGHAT, CDR2 FQNNGV. The CDR3 consists of 13 residues. CDR3 bases: TGTGCCAGCAGCTTAGTGGTCAGTGAAAAACTGTTTTTT. Amino acid sequence: CASSLVVSEKLFF.

The chain uses TRBV27 and TRBJ1-1; weak D call: TRBD1 (5 bases). Germline CDR1 MNHEY, CDR2 SMNVEV (reference sequence). The length of the CDR3 is 14 residues. V was shortened by 3 bases and J by 1 base, with 9 bases between the two germline ends. The CDR3 protein is CASSFLGGNTEAFF. DNA of the CDR3: TGTGCCAGCAGTTTCCTCGGGGGGAACACTGAAGCTTTCTTT.

This chain connects TRBV7-8 to TRBJ2-1; 8 bases are shared with TRBD2. Germline CDR1 is SGHVS and CDR2 is FQNEAQ. The CDR3 totals 16 residues. The V segment lost 5 bases and the J segment 8 bases; nucleotides outside the gene matches: 14. CDR3 sequence: CASSPDPSGSLDEQFF. The CDR3 region has the DNA TGTGCCAGCAGCCCAGACCCGAGCGGGAGTTTGGATGAGCAGTTCTTC.

V and J are TRBV28 and TRBJ1-1; no clear D gene. Germline CDR1 and CDR2: MDHEN and SYDVKM. The V gene lost 2 bases and the J gene lost 2 bases, with 9 bases spanning the gap. The CDR3 contains 14 residues. The CDR3 nucleotides are TGTGCCAGCAGTTTAGGACCTAGTAACACTGAAGCTTTCTTT. Its translation: CASSLGPSNTEAFF.

V gene TRBV7-9 combines with J gene TRBJ2-1; 7 bases are a match to TRBD1. Germline V gene lookup returns CDR1 SEHNR and CDR2 FQNEAQ (reference sequence). Unmatched junction bases numbered 6, after V lost 5 bases and J lost 2 bases. This CDR3 spans 15 amino acids. DNA of the CDR3: TGTGCCAGCAGCGTACGACAGGGAGCCTACAATGAGCAGTTCTTC. Its translation is CASSVRQGAYNEQFF.

As to this clone: A junction boundary mismatches the germline segment, possibly from a read error. The rearrangement joins TRBV27 to TRBJ2-7; D call uncertain. The CDR3 is 13 amino acids. The germline V gene has CDR1 MNHEY and CDR2 SMNVEV (reference sequence). CDR3 bases: TGTGCCAGCACTTTAGGTCCAGGCATCGAGCAGTACTTC. It is translated as CASTLGPGIEQYF.

A single count supports this clone. The chain combines TRBV29-1 with TRBJ2-7; 8 bases are shared with TRBD2. The CDR3 totals 14 residues. Germline CDR1 and CDR2: SQVTM and ANQGSEA. V shed 7 bases, J shed 2 bases, and the junction held 10 bases outside the gene matches. CDR3 residues: CSARWGSGAYEQYF. CDR3 nucleotides: TGCAGCGCTCGATGGGGTAGCGGGGCCTACGAGCAGTACTTC.

This clone was seen once. The V call is TRBV13, the J call TRBJ2-7, with D perhaps matching TRBD2 (6 bases). Germline assignment: CDR1 PRHDT and CDR2 FYEKMQ (reference sequence). CDR3 size: 14 residues. V lost 5 bases, J lost 2 bases, and 13 bases lay in between. The DNA for the CDR3 is TGTGCCAGCAGCCAGAGGGGACTCCCCTACGAGCAGTACTTC. This encodes CASSQRGLPYEQYF.

This clone appeared once. The chain recombines TRBV29-1 with TRBJ2-7; the match to TRBD2 covers 9 bases. The germline V gene encodes CDR1 SQVTM and CDR2 ANQGSEA. The CDR3 is 14 amino acids. Trimming cost V 5 bases and J 3 bases; bases outside gene matches: 8. CDR3 coding DNA: TGCAGCGTTAAATCTAGCGGGGACCTCTACGAGCAGTACTTC. This translates into CSVKSSGDLYEQYF.

This chain links TRBV25-1 with TRBJ2-1; the D call may be TRBD1 or TRBD2 (7 bases each). This CDR3 comprises 14 residues. Germline CDR1 is MGHDK and CDR2 is SYGVNS. V dropped 7 bases and J dropped 2 bases, with 12 bases sitting between them. For the CDR3, the DNA is TGTGCCAGCACAGGGGGAGGGGCCTACAATGAGCAGTTCTTC. It encodes CASTGGGAYNEQFF. Combining the CDR3 with reference TRBV25-1 and TRBJ2-1 gives the whole variable domain EADIYQTPRYLVIGTGKKITLECSQTMGHDKMYWYQQDPGMELHLIHYSYGVNSTEKGDLSSESTVSRIRTEHFPLTLESARPSHTSQYLCASTGGGAYNEQFFGPGTRLTVL.

V gene TRBV29-1 combines with J gene TRBJ2-3; tentatively, D is TRBD2 (5 bases). Germline V gene lookup returns CDR1 SQVTM and CDR2 ANQGSEA. The germline V and J ends were trimmed by 7 bases and 6 bases, with 14 bases remaining between them. The CDR3 length is 12 residues. CDR3 protein: CSAGGIMDTQYF. CDR3 nucleotide sequence: TGCAGCGCCGGAGGCATAATGGATACGCAGTATTTT.

The chain carries TRBV7-9 and TRBJ2-4; D remains unclear. This CDR3 has 14 amino acids. The V end lost 1 base, the J end lost 6 bases, and 10 bases lay between the germline ends. Germline CDR1 reads SEHNR; CDR2 reads FQNEAQ (reference sequence). In DNA form, the CDR3 reads TGTGCCAGCAGCTTAGTTCTTAGCAGAAACATTCAGTACTTC. Translation: CASSLVLSRNIQYF.

The gene calls are TRBV2 and TRBJ1-2; no reliable D call. This CDR3 spans 14 amino acids. CDR1 and CDR2 (germline): SNHLY, FYNNEI. The ends were cut back, 7 bases at V and 0 bases at J, with 12 bases in the middle. This CDR3 reads CASIDAEANYGYTF. The CDR3, as DNA: TGTGCCAGCATTGATGCAGAAGCTAACTATGGCTACACCTTC.

The rearrangement links TRBV7-6 to TRBJ2-2; D is undetermined. Trimming stripped 4 bases from V and 7 bases from J, with 19 bases between. The CDR3 has 16 residues. The germline CDR1 and CDR2 sequences are SGHVS and FNYEAQ. CDR3 in amino acids: CASSSSPALVHGELFF. The CDR3, as DNA: TGTGCCAGCAGCTCCTCACCCGCACTTGTACACGGGGAGCTGTTTTTT.

This clone is a singleton in its sample. The chain has TRBV7-9 and TRBJ1-2; D call uncertain. Deletions cut 1 base from V and 6 bases from J, with 18 bases between. The V gene's germline CDR1 is SEHNR and CDR2 FQNEAQ (reference sequence). The CDR3 runs to 16 residues. This CDR3 reads CASSLVPPGVWDGYTF. The CDR3 nucleotides are TGTGCCAGCAGCTTAGTTCCCCCAGGAGTCTGGGATGGCTACACCTTC.

The V gene is TRBV19, the J gene TRBJ2-3, with D possibly TRBD1 on 6 matching bases. V shed 1 base and J shed 0 bases, with 11 bases lying between them. Germline CDR1 LNHDA, CDR2 SQIVND (reference sequence). The CDR3 totals 16 residues. CDR3 bases: TGTGCCAGTAGTATAGTCCAGGGGTTCAGCACAGATACGCAGTATTTT. Amino acid sequence: CASSIVQGFSTDTQYF.